Listed below are T cell receptor beta chains from one sample, sequenced in a study of post-analysis software for immune sequencing data. Using its own MiXCR run on the PCR reads, TCRdb lists one record per CDR3 protein. The sample lists roughly 540,000 distinct CDR3 sequences; roughly 34% were seen once. Sequenced sample: blood. The receptor set was obtained from a girl younger than 18 with multiple sclerosis. CDR3s include the opening cysteine and the closing phenylalanine or tryptophan. Fields, in order: V gene, D gene, J gene, CDR3 protein. D genes are given only for firm matches.

TRBV6-5,-,TRBJ2-4,CAITIPGAAKNIQYF
TRBV5-1,-,TRBJ1-4,CASSRWKGGLNEKLFF
TRBV7-3,TRBD1,TRBJ1-5,CASSRGQNQPQHF
TRBV7-2,-,TRBJ2-3,CASSPGARRGTDTQYF
TRBV7-9,-,TRBJ2-6,CASSLSRLFFSGANVRTF
TRBV28,-,TRBJ1-4,CASSLYSNEKLFF
TRBV7-8,-,TRBJ1-4,CASSLVLEGGTLATNEKLFF
TRBV5-5,-,TRBJ2-3,CASSPDGPTDTQDF
TRBV10-3,-,TRBJ2-3,CAISDPGHRTDTQYF
TRBV11-2,-,TRBJ2-1,CASSHRRGNEQFF
TRBV3-1,TRBD1,TRBJ2-1,CVSSPSWDSYNEQFF
TRBV10-3,-,TRBJ1-5,CAISKGLYSNQPQHF
TRBV29-1,-,TRBJ1-2,CSVEDGRQGRGYTF
TRBV7-3,-,TRBJ1-3,CASSLTGDPGNTIYF
TRBV5-1,TRBD2,-,CASSSMRTTGDYPYEQYF
TRBV3-1,-,TRBJ2-3,CASSDQWSDTQYF
TRBV7-9,-,TRBJ2-3,CASSRAAGGLPWAQYF
TRBV10-3,-,TRBJ2-4,CAISEARAPKNIQYF
TRBV6-2/TRBV6-3,TRBD1,TRBJ2-7,CASRDPGGASSYEQYF
TRBV28,TRBD1,TRBJ2-5,CASSLGGQGAQEQYF
TRBV7-2,-,TRBJ2-3,CASSLGLSDTQYF
TRBV2,TRBD1,TRBJ2-1,CASIDRGAEQFF
TRBV12-3/TRBV12-4,TRBD1,TRBJ1-5,CASSFDRGVNQPQHF
TRBV10-3,TRBD1,TRBJ1-2,CAIRGTANPYGYTF
TRBV7-9,-,TRBJ1-2,CASSLAQGGSGYTF
TRBV7-3,-,TRBJ2-1,CASSLDPRSSDNEQFF
TRBV7-8,TRBD1,TRBJ2-7,CASSIHRGQGSYEQYF
TRBV20-1,-,TRBJ1-2,CSARVPAGRGYTF
TRBV6-5,-,TRBJ1-6,CASSYLTPGGTSPLHF
TRBV12-3/TRBV12-4,TRBD1,-,CASRAGTGHEQYF
TRBV20-1,-,-,CSALTTMDYEQYF
TRBV5-6,-,TRBJ2-5,CASFGWGNQETQYF
TRBV3-1,-,TRBJ2-3,CASSQLASDTQYF
TRBV7-7,-,TRBJ2-1,CASSLATGLEQFF
TRBV15,-,TRBJ2-3,CATSRDGTTDTQYF
TRBV25-1,-,TRBJ2-3,CASSEGAGMGTDTQYF
TRBV4-2,-,-,CASSPNTQGSEQYF
TRBV7-9,TRBD1,TRBJ1-4,CASSLATGGEDEKLFF
TRBV15,TRBD1,TRBJ1-1,CATSNPGQGDWTEAFF
TRBV3-1,-,TRBJ1-4,CASSHRERGEKLFF
TRBV7-2,-,TRBJ2-7,CASSLIVAGPYEQYF
TRBV20-1,TRBD1,TRBJ2-5,CSARSRTGSQETQYF
TRBV20-1,-,TRBJ1-1,CSARGSKAEAFF
TRBV6-5,-,TRBJ2-5,CASSYVVRSGSETQYF
TRBV12-3/TRBV12-4,-,TRBJ1-2,CASGPGDARNYGYTF
TRBV2,-,TRBJ2-1,CASSIDYEQFF
TRBV12-3/TRBV12-4,TRBD2,-,CASDGGGETQYF
TRBV20-1,-,TRBJ2-5,CSATTDITGETQYF